The present T cell receptor (beta chain) was sequenced within a study of cytomegalovirus exposure and HLA in healthy donors. Study-wide points: Sequencing likely produced, as an artifact, a cluster of highly shared sequence variants. When analyzed later, a missense DCLRE1C variant was found to be linked to TCR beta V- and J-gene trimming.

The PCR made use of 60 Vbeta and 13 Jbeta primers. Only in-frame clones appear in the TCRdb table, and some are missing; sequencing was by immunoSEQ multiplex PCR. The sample includes 150,000 to 200,000 clones, roughly 84% of them seen just once. Each donor was nominally healthy when sampled (though unrecorded immune exposures were likely). Of note for this clone: The target antigen is unknown.

V was clipped by 5 bases and J by 0 bases; unmatched bases: 4. The V gene's germline CDR1 is SGDLS and CDR2 YYNGEE. This CDR3 is built from 15 residues. Sequencing was performed on PBMCs. The chain employs TRBV9 and TRBJ2-1; TRBD2 aligns across 8 bases. The origin of this receptor is a boy under 18 in good health and CMV-seronegative. The CDR3 sequence: CASSVSGVSYNEQFF. The CDR3 DNA follows: TGTGCCAGCAGTGTTAGCGGGGTCTCCTACAATGAGCAGTTCTTC.